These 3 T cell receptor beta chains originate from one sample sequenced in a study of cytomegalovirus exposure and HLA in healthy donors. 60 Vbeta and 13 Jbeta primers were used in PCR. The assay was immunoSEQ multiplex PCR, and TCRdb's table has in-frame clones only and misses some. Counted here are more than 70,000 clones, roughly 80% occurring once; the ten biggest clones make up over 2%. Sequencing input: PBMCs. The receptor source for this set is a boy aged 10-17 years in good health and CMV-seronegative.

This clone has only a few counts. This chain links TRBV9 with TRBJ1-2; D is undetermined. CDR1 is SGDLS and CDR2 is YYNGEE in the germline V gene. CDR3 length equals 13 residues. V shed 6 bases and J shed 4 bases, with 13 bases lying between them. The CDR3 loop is CASMGSNSYGYTF. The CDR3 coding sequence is TGTGCCAGCATGGGTAGTAACAGCTATGGCTACACCTTC.

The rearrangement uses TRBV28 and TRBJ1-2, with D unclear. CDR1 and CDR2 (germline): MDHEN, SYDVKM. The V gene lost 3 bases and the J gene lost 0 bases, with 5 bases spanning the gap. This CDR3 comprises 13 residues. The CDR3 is CASSFLANYGYTF. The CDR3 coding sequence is TGTGCCAGCAGTTTTTTAGCTAACTATGGCTACACCTTC.

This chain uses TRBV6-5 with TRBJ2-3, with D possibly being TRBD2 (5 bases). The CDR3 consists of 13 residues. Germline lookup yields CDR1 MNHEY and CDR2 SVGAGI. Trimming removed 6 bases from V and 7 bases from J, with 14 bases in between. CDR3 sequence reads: CASRPSPRNTQYF. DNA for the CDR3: TGTGCCAGCAGACCTAGCCCTCGTAATACGCAGTATTTT.